The entry below gives a single TCR beta chain sequence along with its context. At one boundary the junction diverges from the germline segment, which might be a read error. Sequenced by immunoSEQ multiplex PCR; TCRdb stores in-frame clones only, minus some. The sample records around 45,000 clones, 77% being singletons. Single viable CD3+CD4+CD8-CD45RO+ cells were sorted as the memory CD4+ T cells. These data belong to a study of memory CD4+ T cells and cytomegalovirus serostatus. This CDR3 contains 15 residues. Germline V CDR1 and CDR2: SSHAT, FNYEAQ (reference sequence). The receptor's source is an adult in good health and CMV-seronegative. The chain joins TRBV7-7 to TRBJ2-3; 8 nucleotides align to TRBD2. Sequenced: memory CD4+ T cells from blood. The CDR3 bases are TGTGCTAGCAGCATAGGACTAGCAGGCACAGATACGCAGTATTTT. Translation: CASSIGLAGTDTQYF.